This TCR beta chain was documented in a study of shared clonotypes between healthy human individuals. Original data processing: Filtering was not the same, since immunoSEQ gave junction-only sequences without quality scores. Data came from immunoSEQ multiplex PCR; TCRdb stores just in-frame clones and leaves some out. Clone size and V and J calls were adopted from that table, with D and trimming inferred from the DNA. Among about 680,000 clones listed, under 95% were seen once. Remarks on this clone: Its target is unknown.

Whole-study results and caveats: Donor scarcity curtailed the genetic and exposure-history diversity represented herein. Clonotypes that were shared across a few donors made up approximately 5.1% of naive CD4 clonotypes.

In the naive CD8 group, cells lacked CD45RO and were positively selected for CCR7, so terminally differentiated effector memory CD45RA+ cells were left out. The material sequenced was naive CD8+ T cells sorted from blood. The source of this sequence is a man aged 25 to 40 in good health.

The CDR3 region is CASSLAGGLAGGETQYF. The CDR3 DNA follows: TGTGCCAGCAGCTTAGCGGGTGGCCTAGCGGGAGGAGAGACCCAGTACTTC. This chain joins TRBV7-6 and TRBJ2-5; 11 nucleotides agree with TRBD2. The germline CDR1 and CDR2 sequences are SGHVS and FNYEAQ. V was clipped by 0 bases and J by 4 bases; unmatched bases: 7. The CDR3 is made up of 17 amino acids.